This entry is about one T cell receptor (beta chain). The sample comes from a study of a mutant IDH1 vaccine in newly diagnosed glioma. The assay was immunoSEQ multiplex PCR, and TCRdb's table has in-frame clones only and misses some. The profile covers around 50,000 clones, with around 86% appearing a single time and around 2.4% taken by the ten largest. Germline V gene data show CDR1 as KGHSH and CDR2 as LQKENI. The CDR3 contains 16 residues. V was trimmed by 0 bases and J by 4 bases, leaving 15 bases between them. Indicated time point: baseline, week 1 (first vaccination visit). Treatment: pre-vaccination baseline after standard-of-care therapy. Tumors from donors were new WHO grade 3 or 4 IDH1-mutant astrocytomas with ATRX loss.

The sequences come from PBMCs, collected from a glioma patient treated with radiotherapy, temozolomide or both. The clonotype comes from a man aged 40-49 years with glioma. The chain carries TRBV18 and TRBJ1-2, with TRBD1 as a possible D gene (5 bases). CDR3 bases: TGTGCCAGCTCACCACCGGGACGGAGCGTCTCCTATGGCTACACCTTC. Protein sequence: CASSPPGRSVSYGYTF.